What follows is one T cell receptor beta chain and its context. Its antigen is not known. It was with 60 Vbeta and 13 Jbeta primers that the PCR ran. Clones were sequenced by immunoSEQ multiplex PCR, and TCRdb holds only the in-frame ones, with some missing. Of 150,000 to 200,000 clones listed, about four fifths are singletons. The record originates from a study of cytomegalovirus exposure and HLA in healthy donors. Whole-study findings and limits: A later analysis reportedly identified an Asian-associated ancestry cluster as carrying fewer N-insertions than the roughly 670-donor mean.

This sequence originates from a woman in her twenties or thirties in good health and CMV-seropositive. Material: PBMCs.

CDR3 bases: TGTGCCAGTAGTATAGATCGACTAGCGGAGTACAATGAGCAGTTCTTC. Its translation: CASSIDRLAEYNEQFF. The V gene is TRBV19, the J gene TRBJ2-1; 9 nucleotides line up with TRBD2. V was clipped by 0 bases and J by 4 bases; unmatched bases: 4. Germline lookup yields CDR1 LNHDA and CDR2 SQIVND (reference sequence). The CDR3 spans 16 residues.